The table lists the clone carrying this T cell receptor beta chain with a count of one. The sample originates from a study of blood T cell repertoires in COVID-19. Background on the study: Italy, Spain and the United States were the sources of the convalescent and acute COVID-19 samples.

Germline loops: CDR1 SNHLY, CDR2 FYNNEI. CDR3 size: 14 residues. The V segment lost 6 bases and the J segment 5 bases; nucleotides outside the gene matches: 9. TCRdb keeps only in-frame clones here, not all; method: immunoSEQ multiplex PCR. This table has hundreds of thousands of clones, 70% to 90% appearing once. The receptor's source is a man aged 50 or older who had been exposed to COVID-19. The specimen sequenced was PBMCs or T cells enriched from blood (not recorded which). V and J are TRBV2 and TRBJ2-5; 7 bases match TRBD1. The CDR3 DNA is TGTGCCAGCAGCAGGGAAAGGGGGCCGGAGACCCAGTACTTC. Translated: CASSRERGPETQYF.